The next 5 T cell receptor beta chains were all read from a single sample in a study of CD8+CD57+ T cells in acquired aplastic anemia. Genomic DNA, serving as template, underwent TCR beta VDJ and CDR3 profiling. TCRdb re-called the reads through MiXCR, storing one row per CDR3 protein. This table holds more than 150,000 distinct CDR3 sequences, about half found once. The sample was sorted CD4+, CD8+, or CD8+CD57+ T cells (not recorded which) from PBMCs. All receptors derive from a human donor in good health.

The chain couples TRBV4-2 to TRBJ2-7, with TRBD1 identical over 9 bases. With V trimmed by 6 bases and J by 4 bases, 7 bases remained unmatched. Per the germline V gene, CDR1 is LGHNA and CDR2 is YNFKEQ. The CDR3 has 14 residues. This chain's CDR3 is CASSPGTGRYEQYF. The CDR3 nucleotides read TGTGCCAGCAGTCCCGGGACAGGGCGATACGAGCAGTACTTC.

This clonotype was detected ten times or more. CDR3 amino acids: CASRPTASTDTQYF. CDR3 bases: TGTGCCAGCAGGCCGACTGCTAGCACAGATACGCAGTATTTT. The rearrangement joins TRBV6-6 to TRBJ2-3; D call uncertain. The CDR3 is 14 residues long. With 6 bases removed from V and 0 bases from J, the gap between germline ends came to 10 bases. The germline CDR1 and CDR2 sequences are MNHNY and SVGAGI (reference sequence).

This clonotype was seen a single time. The chain joins TRBV6-1 to TRBJ2-6; D not resolved. CDR1 MNHNS and CDR2 SASEGT come from the germline V gene. V was trimmed by 9 bases and J by 0 bases, leaving 6 bases between them. There are 13 residues in the CDR3. CDR3 in DNA: TGTGCCAGTGTCAGCTCTGGGGCCAACGTCCTGACTTTC. Its protein product is CASVSSGANVLTF.

This clonotype has at least ten counts. CDR3 sequence: CASSYTGGNEQFF. The CDR3 coding sequence is TGTGCCAGCAGCTATACTGGGGGGAATGAGCAGTTCTTC. This chain connects TRBV7-3 to TRBJ2-1, with D perhaps matching TRBD2 (6 bases). Germline V lookup: CDR1 SGHTA, CDR2 FQGTGA. The V end was cut by 4 bases, the J end by 7 bases, with 11 bases between. This CDR3 is 13 amino acids long.

This rearrangement joins TRBV29-1 to TRBJ2-7; D is perhaps TRBD1 or TRBD2 (5 bases each). V was trimmed by 4 bases and J by 4 bases, leaving 14 bases between them. The CDR3 has 13 amino acids. The V gene's germline CDR1 is SQVTM and CDR2 ANQGSEA. The CDR3 reads CSVAAGSLYEQYF. DNA for the CDR3: TGCAGCGTTGCTGCAGGGAGCCTTTACGAGCAGTACTTC.